These T cell receptor beta chains were read from a single sample in a study of beta chain features in type 1 diabetes. Sequencing was performed with immunoSEQ multiplex PCR; in TCRdb, only in-frame clones are kept and a portion is missing. Of around 140,000 clones detected, roughly 9.3% appear once; the ten largest clones hold 0.65%. The sequenced sample consisted of central memory CD4+ T cells from blood. The receptors come from a woman between 40 and 50 years old in good health. Each CDR3 is given with its conserved first and last residue. The D gene is left open where the match is weak. The listing skips clone size in some rows; elsewhere it reads once, few, many or a size class.

D gene | J gene | V gene | clone size | CDR3 DNA | CDR3 protein
TRBD1 | TRBJ1-5 | TRBV5-1 | - | TGCGCCAGCAGCTTGGGACAGGGGGGTCAGCCCCAGCATTTT | CASSLGQGGQPQHF
- | TRBJ2-5 | TRBV7-2 | - | TGTGCCAGCAGCTTGAGAGGGTCAGCACAAGAGACCCAGTACTTC | CASSLRGSAQETQYF
TRBD1 | TRBJ1-2 | TRBV5-1 | few | TGCGCCAGCAGCTTCCGACAGGGGACTGACTACACCTTC | CASSFRQGTDYTF
- | TRBJ1-1 | TRBV20-1 | few | TGCAGTGCAGAGGGGAACACTGAAGCTTTCTTT | CSAEGNTEAFF
TRBD2 | TRBJ2-5 | TRBV9 | - | TGTGCCAGCAGCGTCGGGGGGGCGGAAGAGACCCAGTACTTC | CASSVGGAEETQYF
TRBD1 | TRBJ1-1 | TRBV2 | - | TGTGCCAGCAGTAGGGACAGGAGGAACACTGAAGCTTTCTTT | CASSRDRRNTEAFF
- | TRBJ2-7 | TRBV7-2 | - | TGTGCCAGCAGCTTAGGTCTCAGCTCCTACGAGCAGTACTTC | CASSLGLSSYEQYF
TRBD1 | TRBJ2-2 | TRBV5-4 | - | TGTGCCAGCAGGAACGACAGGGCGGTGACCGGGGAGCTGTTTTTT | CASRNDRAVTGELFF
TRBD1 | TRBJ2-7 | TRBV6-5 | - | TGTGCCAGCAGTCGAGGGACAGGGTACGAGCAGTACTTC | CASSRGTGYEQYF
TRBD2 | TRBJ2-2 | TRBV5-4 | few | TGTGCCAGCAGCTCCGGGACTAGAAACACCGGGGAGCTGTTTTTT | CASSSGTRNTGELFF
- | TRBJ1-4 | TRBV10-3 | few | TGTGCCATCAGTCAGGAGGGGAATGAAAAACTGTTTTTT | CAISQEGNEKLFF
- | TRBJ1-5 | TRBV6-6 | few | TGTGCCAGCAGACGAGACAGAAACCAGCCCCAGCATTTT | CASRRDRNQPQHF
- | TRBJ1-5 | TRBV7-8 | few | TGTGCCAGCAGCTTTCCCTCGGGGCAGCCCCAGCATTTT | CASSFPSGQPQHF
TRBD2 | TRBJ2-3 | TRBV6-6 | many | TGTGCCAGCAGTCCCCCGGGGGGGAGGGATACGCAGTATTTT | CASSPPGGRDTQYF
TRBD2 | TRBJ2-5 | TRBV19 | - | TGTGCCAGTAGTACGCGGGGGTCCCAGGAGACCCAGTACTTC | CASSTRGSQETQYF
- | TRBJ2-4 | TRBV5-4 | few | TGTGCCAGCAGCCCCCTGGGCAGGGGCAAAAACATTCAGTACTTC | CASSPLGRGKNIQYF
TRBD1 | TRBJ2-3 | TRBV7-2 | - | TGTGCCAGAGGCCCTCTAACAGGGGGCACAGATACGCAGTATTTT | CARGPLTGGTDTQYF
TRBD1 | TRBJ2-2 | TRBV29-1 | few | TGCAGCGTTGAGAGGGACAGCTCTCCCCTCACCGGGGAGCTGTTTTTT | CSVERDSSPLTGELFF
TRBD2 | TRBJ2-5 | TRBV10-3 | - | TGTGCCATCTCATCGCGGGGGGGCGAAGAGACCCAGTACTTC | CAISSRGGEETQYF
TRBD2 | TRBJ2-1 | TRBV7-2 | - | TGTGCCAGCAGCTTAGTTGGTTCGGGGGGGACCCACAATGAGCAGTTCTTC | CASSLVGSGGTHNEQFF
TRBD1 | TRBJ2-3 | TRBV6-1 | few | TGTGCCAGCAGACCGGGACAGGGGGCAGGAGATACGCAGTATTTT | CASRPGQGAGDTQYF
- | TRBJ2-3 | TRBV2 | few | TGTGCCAGCATCCTGACAGGGACTAGCACAGATACGCAGTATTTT | CASILTGTSTDTQYF
- | TRBJ2-2 | TRBV2 | few | TGTGCCAGCAGTCCCCAGGGGGAGGCTACCGGGGAGCTGTTTTTT | CASSPQGEATGELFF
TRBD1 | TRBJ1-2 | TRBV2 | - | TGTGCCAGCCTAGAGGACAGGGGCCGGAATGGCTACACCTTC | CASLEDRGRNGYTF
- | TRBJ2-3 | TRBV7-9 | few | TGTGCCAGCCGAGAGGAGTTGATCACAGATACGCAGTATTTT | CASREELITDTQYF
- | TRBJ2-7 | TRBV6-5 | few | TGTGCCAGCGGCAGGGGCCTCGGAGAGCAGTACTTC | CASGRGLGEQYF
- | TRBJ2-3 | TRBV27 | few | TGTGCCAGCAGTTCCCCGTTCGGCAGGGATACGCAGTATTTT | CASSSPFGRDTQYF
- | TRBJ2-1 | TRBV7-2 | few | TGTGCCAGCAGCTACAGGAACTCCTACAATGAGCAGTTCTTC | CASSYRNSYNEQFF
TRBD1 | TRBJ2-3 | TRBV18 | many | TGTGCCAGCTCACCGGGCCAGGGGGTAACAGATACGCAGTATTTT | CASSPGQGVTDTQYF
- | TRBJ2-3 | TRBV5-4 | - | TGTGCCAGCAGCTTGGATGGGCAAGCGGGCACAGATACGCAGTATTTT | CASSLDGQAGTDTQYF
- | TRBJ1-5 | TRBV28 | many | TGTGCCAGCAGTTGGCAGGTCAATCAGCCCCAGCATTTT | CASSWQVNQPQHF
TRBD2 | TRBJ2-7 | TRBV7-2 | - | TGTGCCAGCAGCTCTCTGGTAGCGGGGGGGCGGTCTCCGTACTTC | CASSSLVAGGRSPYF
- | TRBJ1-4 | TRBV4-3 | - | TGCGCCAGCAGCCAAGGGGGCTCAGAACTGTTTTTT | CASSQGGSELFF
- | TRBJ1-1 | TRBV9 | - | TGTGCCAGCAGCGTGGCGCCGGGGAACACTGAAGCTTTCTTT | CASSVAPGNTEAFF
TRBD1 | TRBJ1-1 | TRBV5-4 | few | TGTGCCAGCAGCATACGGGGACAGGTGACTGAAGCTTTCTTT | CASSIRGQVTEAFF
- | TRBJ2-3 | TRBV4-3 | many | TGCGCCAGCAGCCAAGAACGGGGACTCCTTGGGCGTTACCAGTATTTT | CASSQERGLLGRYQYF
TRBD1 | TRBJ1-2 | TRBV28 | - | TGTGCCAGCAGTGTGAACAGGGGTCGGGGCTACACCTTC | CASSVNRGRGYTF
- | TRBJ2-4 | TRBV18 | - | TGTGCCAGCTCACCTCTTAAGGACTGGAGAAAAAACATTCAGTACTTC | CASSPLKDWRKNIQYF
- | TRBJ1-3 | TRBV5-1 | few | TGCGCCAGCAGCTCAGACACCGGCTCCGTTTCTGGAAACACCATATATTTT | CASSSDTGSVSGNTIYF
- | TRBJ2-3 | TRBV5-1 | few | TGCGCCAGCAGCTTGGGCGGGGGCACCGAAGATACGCAGTATTTT | CASSLGGGTEDTQYF
- | TRBJ1-4 | TRBV18 | - | TGTGCCAGCTCACCTGACACGGCAGCGGGTGAAAAACTGTTTTTT | CASSPDTAAGEKLFF
TRBD2 | TRBJ2-5 | TRBV19 | few | TGTGCCAGTAGTATAGGCCAGACTAGCGGTTACCAAGAGACCCAGTACTTC | CASSIGQTSGYQETQYF